This entry lists 9 T cell receptor beta chains sequenced from one sample in a study of beta chain features in type 1 diabetes. The study reverse transcribed the entire isolated RNA, so it sequenced expressed TCRB transcripts. Profiled with immunoSEQ multiplex PCR; TCRdb holds only in-frame clones, not every one. The table includes about 400,000 clones, around 13% detected once. Sequencing was performed on naive CD4+ T cells from blood. These receptors were obtained from a man between 18 and 35 years old in good health.

This clone has just a few counts. The V and J genes are TRBV9 and TRBJ2-5, with 7 nucleotides matching TRBD2. The J call is doubtful: the DNA matches TRBJ2-7 better. The germline CDR1 and CDR2 sequences are SGDLS and YYNGEE. The CDR3 length is 16 residues. CDR3 region: CASSPSSSGHSYEQYF. The CDR3 DNA reads TGTGCCAGCAGCCCCTCCAGTAGCGGGCACTCCTACGAGCAGTACTTC.

This clone appeared once. The V gene is TRBV7-2, the J gene TRBJ1-2; D is perhaps TRBD1 (5 bases). Germline CDR1 reads SGHTA; CDR2 reads FQGNSA. The CDR3 runs 16 residues. Trimming took off 1 base at V and 0 bases at J, with 12 bases between the two ends. The CDR3 DNA sequence: TGTGCCAGCAGCTTAGAGGTGGGGACTCCTAACTATGGCTACACCTTC. Translation: CASSLEVGTPNYGYTF.

The chain carries TRBV28 and TRBJ1-2, with 7 bases identical to TRBD1. V shed 5 bases and J 4 bases; nucleotides not matched to a gene: 10. This CDR3 is built from 15 residues. Germline V gene lookup returns CDR1 MDHEN and CDR2 SYDVKM. The CDR3: CASSQGISGGYGYTF. The CDR3 bases are TGTGCCAGCAGTCAAGGAATATCAGGGGGCTATGGCTACACCTTC.

This clone showed up just a few times. The chain combines TRBV28 with TRBJ1-2, with a tentative D call TRBD1 (5 bases). V was pared by 7 bases and J by 1 base, with 16 bases between. Germline V CDR1 and CDR2: MDHEN, SYDVKM. CDR3 length: 15 residues. The CDR3 DNA reads as TGTGCCAGCATCCCATCCCAGGGAATTAACTATGGCTACACCTTC. Translating it yields CASIPSQGINYGYTF.

The chain couples TRBV6-5 to TRBJ2-1; possible D gene TRBD1, 5 bases. V was cut by 2 bases and J by 5 bases, with 13 bases left in between. Germline lookup yields CDR1 MNHEY and CDR2 SVGAGI. The CDR3 contains 15 residues. The CDR3 bases are TGTGCCAGCAGTTACGGGGCGGTTCAGCACAATGAGCAGTTCTTC. Translated, it gives CASSYGAVQHNEQFF.

The chain has TRBV5-6 and TRBJ2-5; 11 nucleotides align to TRBD2. CDR3 length: 15 residues. In germline, CDR1 is SGHDT, CDR2 YYEEEE. V shed 3 bases, J shed 4 bases, and the junction held 5 bases outside the gene matches. This CDR3 reads CASSSRLAGRETQYF. The CDR3, as DNA: TGTGCCAGCAGCTCCAGACTAGCGGGAAGAGAGACCCAGTACTTC.

This clone was seen a handful of times. This chain connects TRBV4-2 to TRBJ1-6; 10 bases match TRBD1. After removal of 3 bases from V and 9 bases from J, the junction contained 11 bases not matched to a gene. There are 17 residues in the CDR3. Germline values: CDR1 LGHNA, CDR2 YNFKEQ. The CDR3 DNA sequence: TGTGCCAGCAGCCACGTCGGGACAGGGGAGTTGAGTTCACCCCTCCACTTT. Amino acids: CASSHVGTGELSSPLHF.

The chain recombines TRBV19 with TRBJ2-3; TRBD1 aligns across 7 bases. This CDR3 is built from 15 residues. The junction had 2 bases not matched to a gene; V was cut back by 1 base and J by 1 base. Germline V gene sequence: CDR1 LNHDA, CDR2 SQIVND (reference sequence). This CDR3 is CASSIAQGGTDTQYF. The CDR3 coding sequence is TGTGCCAGTAGTATAGCCCAGGGGGGCACAGATACGCAGTATTTT.

The chain couples TRBV5-1 to TRBJ2-7, with 10 bases aligning to TRBD1. There are 15 residues in the CDR3. Trimming removed 5 bases from V and 4 bases from J; junction bases left unmatched: 9. The germline CDR1 and CDR2 sequences are SGHRS and YFSETQ. The DNA for the CDR3 is TGCGCCAGCAGGTCAGACAGGGGGCGGTTATACGAGCAGTACTTC. It yields the protein CASRSDRGRLYEQYF.